The 23 T cell receptor beta chains in this list originate from one sample, sequenced in a study of cytomegalovirus exposure and HLA in healthy donors. The study ran its PCR with 60 Vbeta and 13 Jbeta primers. Data came from immunoSEQ multiplex PCR; TCRdb stores just in-frame clones and leaves some out. The sample shows about 80,000 clones, 60% to 80% of them seen only once. The sequencing input was PBMCs. Every receptor here comes from a woman aged 40 to 50 in good health and CMV-seropositive.

The chain is built from TRBV29-1 and TRBJ2-3; 9 bases align to TRBD2. This CDR3 is 19 amino acids long. Trimming at V came to 6 bases and at J to 3 bases, leaving 22 bases not matched to a gene. CDR1 is SQVTM and CDR2 is ANQGSEA in the germline V gene. DNA of the CDR3: TGCAGCGTGGTTGTCAGGTTAACTTGGCGGGAGGGGCGAACAGATACGCAGTATTTT. Translation gives CSVVVRLTWREGRTDTQYF.

This clone has a handful of counts. CDR3 residues: CASSLADEQYF. The CDR3, as DNA: TGCGCCAGCAGCTTGGCGGACGAGCAGTACTTC. The J gene is TRBJ2-7, the V gene TRBV5-1, with D unclear. CDR3 length: 11 residues. Germline lookup yields CDR1 SGHRS and CDR2 YFSETQ. V gave up 0 bases and J gave up 5 bases, with 3 bases separating them. The entire variable domain, with the rest obtained from reference TRBV5-1 and TRBJ2-7, is as follows: KAGVTQTPRYLIKTRGQQVTLSCSPISGHRSVSWYQQTPGQGLQFLFEYFSETQRNKGNFPGRFSGRQFSNSRSEMNVSTLELGDSALYLCASSLADEQYFGPGTRLTVT.

The CDR3 is CASSVAGDTEAFF. CDR3 in DNA: TGTGCCAGCAGCGTAGCCGGGGACACTGAAGCTTTCTTT. V is TRBV9 and J is TRBJ1-1; D not resolved. V lost 0 bases to trimming and J lost 3 bases, with 6 bases between them. This CDR3 is 13 amino acids long. CDR1 and CDR2 (germline): SGDLS, YYNGEE.

The V call is TRBV5-4, the J call TRBJ2-2; 9 nucleotides match TRBD1. The CDR3 is made up of 16 amino acids. V was clipped by 4 bases and J by 0 bases; unmatched bases: 4. Germline CDR1 SGHNT, CDR2 YYREEE (reference sequence). CDR3: CASSTWDRANTGELFF. In nucleotides, the CDR3 is TGTGCCAGCAGCACATGGGACAGGGCGAACACCGGGGAGCTGTTTTTT.

The V gene is TRBV21-1, the J gene TRBJ1-1; TRBD1, as called in the table, went unchecked against the DNA. TRBV21-1 corresponds to a pseudogene. The CDR3 contains 19 residues. CDR3 sequence (DNA): TGTGCCAGCAGCGGTTACGAGGTCAGGGGGGCGATCATGAACACTGAAGCTTTCTTT. Protein product: CASSGYEVRGAIMNTEAFF.

The chain couples TRBV4-2 to TRBJ2-1; 9 bases map to TRBD2. The CDR3 extends over 21 amino acids. CDR1 and CDR2 (germline): LGHNA, YNFKEQ. V shed 4 bases and J 7 bases; nucleotides not matched to a gene: 26. In nucleotides, the CDR3 is TGTGCCAGCAGCCTGCGCCGTGTTGGGAGCGGGGGGACCAAAGGAGGGAATGAGCAGTTCTTC. It encodes CASSLRRVGSGGTKGGNEQFF.

The chain recombines TRBV2 with TRBJ2-7; D unresolved. Trimming shortened V by 5 bases and J by 9 bases, and 17 bases separated the two germline ends. CDR3 length equals 13 residues. CDR1 is SNHLY, CDR2 FYNNEI, per germline. CDR3 nucleotides: TGTGCCAGCAGTTCAGGCCCAGGCTCCGCGCAGTACTTC. Translated: CASSSGPGSAQYF.

The chain is built from TRBV6-1 and TRBJ2-2; D gene ambiguous. The V end was cut by 2 bases, the J end by 5 bases, with 9 bases between. The CDR3 extends over 14 amino acids. The germline gives CDR1 MNHNS, CDR2 SASEGT. In DNA form, the CDR3 reads TGTGCCAGCAGTGAACAGGTGTCAACCGGGGAGCTGTTTTTT. As protein: CASSEQVSTGELFF.

The gene calls are TRBV2 and TRBJ2-7, with TRBD2 as a possible D gene (7 bases). The CDR3 spans 14 residues. The ends were cut back, 6 bases at V and 4 bases at J, with 16 bases in the middle. Germline loops: CDR1 SNHLY, CDR2 FYNNEI. CDR3 in amino acids: CASRGEGGGYEQYF. CDR3 nucleotide sequence: TGTGCCAGCAGGGGTGAAGGGGGGGGATACGAGCAGTACTTC.

A few counts support this clone. This chain links TRBV15 with TRBJ1-5; D unclear. V was clipped by 6 bases and J by 5 bases, with 20 bases between them. Germline V gene lookup returns CDR1 LNHNV and CDR2 YYDKDF (reference sequence). The CDR3 totals 16 residues. The CDR3: CATSKSRGGWDQPQHF. DNA for the CDR3: TGTGCCACCAGTAAGTCCCGCGGAGGGTGGGATCAGCCCCAGCATTTT.

The chain has TRBV9 and TRBJ1-6; D is undetermined. Trimming took 3 bases from V and 6 from J, leaving 13 bases between them. CDR1 and CDR2 from the germline V gene are SGDLS and YYNGEE. The CDR3 has 15 amino acids. CDR3 protein: CASSDHGVGNSPLHF. The CDR3, as DNA: TGTGCCAGCAGCGACCACGGGGTGGGTAATTCACCCCTCCACTTT.

The rearrangement links TRBV5-1 to TRBJ2-1, with D unclear. Germline loops: CDR1 SGHRS, CDR2 YFSETQ. Trimming removed 0 bases from V and 8 bases from J, with 9 bases in between. The CDR3 has 13 residues. CDR3 amino acids: CASSLVLVDEQFF. In nucleotides, the CDR3 is TGCGCCAGCAGCTTGGTCCTAGTTGATGAGCAGTTCTTC.

V usage is TRBV4-2 and J usage is TRBJ2-1; D might be TRBD2 (5 bases). Per the germline V gene, CDR1 is LGHNA and CDR2 is YNFKEQ. Trimming removed 0 bases from V and 7 bases from J, with 10 bases in between. The CDR3 runs to 14 residues. CDR3 amino acids: CASSQDSSLNEQFF. CDR3 DNA: TGTGCCAGCAGCCAAGATTCTAGCCTGAATGAGCAGTTCTTC.

The chain employs TRBV15 and TRBJ1-2; perhaps TRBD1 as D (6 bases). Trimming stripped 1 base from V and 5 bases from J, with 20 bases between. CDR3 length: 17 amino acids. The germline CDR1 and CDR2 sequences are LNHNV and YYDKDF (reference sequence). The CDR3 DNA sequence: TGTGCCACCAGCAGAGCGGTTCGCCAGGGGATCGGGTATGGCTACACCTTC. Amino acid sequence: CATSRAVRQGIGYGYTF.

This chain links TRBV6-1 with TRBJ1-2, with a tentative D call TRBD1 (6 bases). Germline V lookup: CDR1 MNHNS, CDR2 SASEGT. Trimming cost V 1 base and J 0 bases, with 12 bases left between them. The CDR3 totals 16 residues. The CDR3 coding sequence is TGTGCCAGCAGTGAAGGGGCTTGGACAGCTAACTATGGCTACACCTTC. This translates into CASSEGAWTANYGYTF.

The sample holds a few counts of this clone. V and J are TRBV29-1 and TRBJ1-1, with 7 bases fitting TRBD1. This CDR3 has 14 residues. V lost 7 bases and J lost 1; bases outside the gene matches: 9. CDR1 is SQVTM, CDR2 ANQGSEA, per germline. The CDR3 region has the DNA TGCAGCGCCCGACCCGGGACAGAGAACACTGAAGCTTTCTTT. Residues: CSARPGTENTEAFF.

There are a few counts of this clone. This sequence joins TRBV6-1 and TRBJ1-1; D remains ambiguous. The CDR3 loop spans 14 amino acids. The germline gives CDR1 MNHNS, CDR2 SASEGT. V was pared by 7 bases and J by 7 bases, with 19 bases between. CDR3: CASTPLRREGEAFF. The CDR3 nucleotides are TGTGCCAGCACCCCCCTGAGGAGGGAGGGTGAAGCTTTCTTT.

This clone has a handful of counts. The chain links TRBV28 to TRBJ2-2; weak D call: TRBD1 (6 bases). Looked up from germline, CDR1 is MDHEN and CDR2 is SYDVKM. Deletions cut 4 bases from V and 4 bases from J, with 19 bases between. The CDR3 sequence is 17 residues long. Here the CDR3 DNA reads TGTGCCAGCAGTTACCCAATTGGGGGCGCGGGCACCGGGGAGCTGTTTTTT. Amino acids: CASSYPIGGAGTGELFF.

The V call is TRBV6-6, the J call TRBJ2-1; weak D call: TRBD2 (5 bases). V was cut by 6 bases and J by 5 bases, with 11 bases left in between. The CDR3 runs to 13 residues. The germline V gene has CDR1 MNHNY and CDR2 SVGAGI (reference sequence). CDR3 amino acids: CASRRVGDNEQFF. The CDR3 nucleotides read TGTGCCAGCAGGAGGGTAGGAGACAATGAGCAGTTCTTC.

This clone came up a few times. The gene calls are TRBV12-5 and TRBJ1-5, with D tentatively TRBD1 (5 bases). V gave up 0 bases and J gave up 4 bases, with 13 bases separating them. The germline CDR1 and CDR2 sequences are LGHNT and FRNRAP. CDR3 length: 16 amino acids. The CDR3 reads CASGLVRDRRNQPQHF. For the CDR3, the DNA is TGTGCTAGTGGTTTGGTTAGAGACAGAAGGAATCAGCCCCAGCATTTT.

The genes are TRBV7-9 and TRBJ2-5, with 7 bases identical to TRBD1. This CDR3 spans 14 amino acids. CDR1 and CDR2 from the germline V gene are SEHNR and FQNEAQ (reference sequence). With V trimmed by 5 bases and J by 5 bases, 8 bases remained unmatched. In DNA form, the CDR3 reads TGTGCCAGCAGCGCGCCAGGGGGTTGGGAGACCCAGTACTTC. It specifies CASSAPGGWETQYF.

CDR3 DNA: TGTGCCAGCAGCTCGAGGGGGCGGGGTCAGCCCCAGCATTTT. It is translated as CASSSRGRGQPQHF. The rearrangement joins TRBV7-9 to TRBJ1-5; 7 bases are a match to TRBD1. This CDR3 contains 14 residues. Trimming at V came to 4 bases and at J to 6 bases, leaving 6 bases not matched to a gene. Germline V CDR1 and CDR2: SEHNR, FQNEAQ (reference sequence).

This clone was observed a handful of times. The chain links TRBV30 to TRBJ2-7; D gene ambiguous. Trimming took 5 bases from V and 0 from J, leaving 5 bases between them. The CDR3 loop spans 11 amino acids. CDR1 is GTSNPN and CDR2 is SVGIG in the germline V gene (reference sequence). The CDR3 bases are TGTGCCTGGGCGGACTCCTACGAGCAGTACTTC. Translation gives CAWADSYEQYF.